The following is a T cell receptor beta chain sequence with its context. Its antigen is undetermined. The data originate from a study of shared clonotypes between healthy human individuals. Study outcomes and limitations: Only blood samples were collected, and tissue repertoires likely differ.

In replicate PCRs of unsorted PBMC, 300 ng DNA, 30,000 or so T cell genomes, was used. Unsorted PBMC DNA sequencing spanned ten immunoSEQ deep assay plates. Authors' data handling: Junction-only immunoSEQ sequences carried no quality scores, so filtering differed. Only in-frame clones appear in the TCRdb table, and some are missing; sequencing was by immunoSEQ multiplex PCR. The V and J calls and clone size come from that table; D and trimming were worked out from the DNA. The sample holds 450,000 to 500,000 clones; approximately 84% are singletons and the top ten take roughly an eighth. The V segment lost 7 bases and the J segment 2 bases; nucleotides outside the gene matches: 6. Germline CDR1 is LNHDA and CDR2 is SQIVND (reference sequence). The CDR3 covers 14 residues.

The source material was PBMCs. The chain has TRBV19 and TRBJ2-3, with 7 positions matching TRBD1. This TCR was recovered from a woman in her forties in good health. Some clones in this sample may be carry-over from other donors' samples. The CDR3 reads CASTTGPDTDTQYF. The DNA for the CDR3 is TGTGCCAGTACGACAGGGCCGGACACAGATACGCAGTATTTT.